This TCR beta chain was observed in a study of blood T cell repertoires in COVID-19. At the level of the study: Samples came from the United States, Italy and Spain, spanning acute and convalescent COVID-19.

The germline CDR1 and CDR2 sequences are LNHDA and SQIVND (reference sequence). Trimming left V 0 bases short and J 4 bases short, with 15 bases between. This CDR3 spans 16 amino acids. Enrollees, roughly 18 to 95 years old, lived in approximately 25 US areas. Participants were placed into cohorts based on the clinical history they reported. The recovered donors of Cohort 3 showed two negative PCRs, clearance, or symptom resolution. The data were produced by immunoSEQ multiplex PCR, yet TCRdb's version contains in-frame clones alone and is incomplete. The sample lists around 150,000 clones, around four fifths occurring once.

This TCR came from a woman aged 60-75 years who had recovered from COVID-19. The sequencing input was PBMCs or T cells enriched from blood (not recorded which). The chain recombines TRBV19 with TRBJ1-2; D gene ambiguous. This chain's CDR3 is CASSIDSYSFSYGYTF. Here the CDR3 DNA reads TGTGCCAGTAGTATAGATTCGTACAGCTTTTCCTATGGCTACACCTTC.